These 15 T cell receptor beta chains were sequenced from one sample in a study of spatial heterogeneity in lung cancer. Study results and limitations: Tumor mutation count correlated with how many alpha and beta TCRs expanded intratumorally.

No cognate antigen is known for these TCRs. The time point was: sample taken at primary tumor resection. MiXCR, applied by TCRdb to the 5' RACE reads, yields one record per CDR3 protein. Of 20,000 to 25,000 distinct CDR3 sequences listed, more than 4.5% are singletons. The input for sequencing was lung tumor tissue, taken at surgery. All receptors come from a male donor with early-stage non-small cell lung cancer.

This clonotype has a count of ten or more. This chain connects TRBV28 to TRBJ1-5, with D unresolved. The CDR3 is 13 residues long. Germline CDR1 and CDR2: MDHEN and SYDVKM. With 1 base removed from V and 5 bases from J, the gap between germline ends came to 6 bases. CDR3 region: CASSLSGDQPQHF. The CDR3 coding sequence is TGTGCCAGCAGTTTATCGGGAGATCAGCCCCAGCATTTT. Supplemented by reference TRBV28 and TRBJ1-5, the full variable domain reads DVKVTQSSRYLVKRTGEKVFLECVQDMDHENMFWYRQDPGLGLRLIYFSYDVKMKEKGDIPEGYSVSREKKERFSLILESASTNQTSMYLCASSLSGDQPQHFGDGTRLSIL.

This clonotype was counted many times. The CDR3 here is CATQRGATGEQYF. In DNA form, the CDR3 reads TGTGCCACCCAGAGGGGGGCCACGGGCGAGCAGTACTTC. The V gene is TRBV28, the J gene TRBJ2-7, with D possibly called TRBD1 or TRBD2 (6 bases each). V was trimmed by 10 bases and J by 6 bases, leaving 19 bases between them. The CDR3 spans 13 residues. CDR1 and CDR2 (germline): MDHEN, SYDVKM. The whole variable domain, filled in from reference TRBV28 and TRBJ2-7, reads DVKVTQSSRYLVKRTGEKVFLECVQDMDHENMFWYRQDPGLGLRLIYFSYDVKMKEKGDIPEGYSVSREKKERFSLILESASTNQTSMYLCATQRGATGEQYFGPGTRLTVT.

This clonotype was seen many times. The genes are TRBV7-2 and TRBJ1-1; D gene ambiguous. V gave up 4 bases and J gave up 5 bases, with 5 bases separating them. The CDR3 contains 11 residues. Germline V gene sequence: CDR1 SGHTA, CDR2 FQGNSA. The CDR3 sequence: CASSSRTEAFF. The DNA of the CDR3 is TGTGCCAGCAGCTCCCGGACTGAAGCTTTCTTT.

This clonotype was recorded at least ten times. CDR3 in amino acids: CASILAGGGNEQFF. CDR3 nucleotide sequence: TGTGCCAGCATACTAGCGGGAGGGGGGAATGAGCAGTTCTTC. The J gene is TRBJ2-1, the V gene TRBV2, with 13 bases aligning to TRBD2. The CDR3 is 14 residues long. J gave up 7 bases and V 7 bases, and 4 bases lay outside the gene matches. Germline V gene sequence: CDR1 SNHLY, CDR2 FYNNEI.

This clonotype is classed as medium-sized. The chain couples TRBV28 to TRBJ2-1; D call uncertain. The germline V and J ends were trimmed by 8 bases and 1 base, with 21 bases remaining between them. The CDR3 runs 17 residues. Germline assignment: CDR1 MDHEN and CDR2 SYDVKM. Here the CDR3 DNA reads TGTGCCAGCGGACCTCAGTCCCCTGTTAAATCCTACAATGAGCAGTTCTTC. It specifies CASGPQSPVKSYNEQFF.

This clonotype has ten or more counts. V and J are TRBV7-2 and TRBJ2-3; the D gene is possibly TRBD2 (5 bases). Germline V gene data show CDR1 as SGHTA and CDR2 as FQGNSA. CDR3 length: 18 amino acids. V lost 5 bases and J lost 2, with 23 bases in between. The CDR3 sequence is CASSRRSQAIFVTDTQYF. In DNA form, the CDR3 reads TGTGCCAGCAGCCGGAGGTCGCAGGCAATATTTGTCACAGATACGCAGTATTTT.

Ten or more counts support this clonotype. J is TRBJ2-1 and V is TRBV11-3; D call uncertain. This CDR3 region has 15 residues. V was trimmed by 1 base and J by 3 bases, leaving 10 bases between them. Germline CDR1 is SGHNT and CDR2 is YENEEA. CDR3 coding DNA: TGTGCCAGCAGCTTAGGTAGTGCCAGCTACAATGAGCAGTTCTTC. Its translation is CASSLGSASYNEQFF.

This clonotype was seen repeatedly, ten times or more. The gene calls are TRBV10-3 and TRBJ1-5, with 10 bases identical to TRBD1. This CDR3 is 16 amino acids long. CDR1 is ENHRY and CDR2 is SYGVKD in the germline V gene. J gave up 0 bases and V 2 bases, and 1 base lay outside the gene matches. DNA for the CDR3: TGTGCCATCAGTGAGGGGACAGGGGATAGCAATCAGCCCCAGCATTTT. Translation gives CAISEGTGDSNQPQHF.

This clonotype has a count of ten or more. The V call is TRBV20-1, the J call TRBJ2-5, with 12 nucleotides matching TRBD1. The V segment lost 6 bases and the J segment 5 bases; nucleotides outside the gene matches: 13. Germline V gene lookup returns CDR1 DFQATT and CDR2 SNEGSKA (reference sequence). The CDR3 contains 16 residues. The CDR3 protein is CSAPGTGGDLKETQYF. The CDR3 region has the DNA TGCAGTGCACCCGGGACAGGGGGCGATTTAAAGGAGACCCAGTACTTC.

This clonotype occurred many times. The chain recombines TRBV4-2 with TRBJ1-4; possible D gene TRBD1, 5 bases. V was shortened by 4 bases and J by 0 bases, with 12 bases between the two germline ends. This CDR3 is 16 amino acids long. The germline gives CDR1 LGHNA, CDR2 YNFKEQ. The CDR3 loop reads CASSPTSQATNEKLFF. CDR3 DNA sequence: TGTGCCAGCAGCCCGACCTCACAGGCAACTAATGAAAAACTGTTTTTT.

About this clonotype itself: The junction does not match germline at one end; this may be a read error. The rearrangement uses TRBV6-2 or TRBV6-3 and TRBJ1-5, with no clear D. In germline, CDR1 is MNHEY, CDR2 SVGEGT. The CDR3 is 13 amino acids. In DNA form, the CDR3 reads TGTGTCAGCAAGGACCCGAGCAATCAGCCCCAGCATTTT. This translates into CVSKDPSNQPQHF.

In its sample, this clonotype was seen many times. The V and J genes are TRBV24-1 and TRBJ2-2; D is possibly TRBD1 (5 bases). CDR1 is KGHDR and CDR2 is SFDVKD in the germline V gene. There are 16 residues in the CDR3. V was shortened by 0 bases and J by 4 bases, with 11 bases between the two germline ends. The CDR3 sequence is CATSDLVRQGTGELFF. Here the CDR3 DNA reads TGTGCCACCAGTGATTTGGTTCGTCAGGGCACCGGGGAGCTGTTTTTT.

This clonotype was observed at least ten times. The CDR3 region is CASSPLLAGGQNTEAFF. The CDR3 DNA reads TGTGCCAGCTCACCTCTCCTGGCGGGGGGCCAGAACACTGAAGCTTTCTTT. V and J are TRBV18 and TRBJ1-1; D perhaps matches TRBD1 (6 bases). V was shortened by 3 bases and J by 1 base, with 18 bases between the two germline ends. Germline V gene lookup returns CDR1 KGHSH and CDR2 LQKENI. The CDR3 runs to 17 residues.

The sample holds a few counts of this clonotype. This chain links TRBV5-1 with TRBJ2-7; D call uncertain. Deletions cut 1 base from V and 0 bases from J, with 5 bases between. Germline V gene lookup returns CDR1 SGHRS and CDR2 YFSETQ. The CDR3 spans 13 residues. The CDR3 reads CASSLPSSYEQYF. CDR3 sequence (DNA): TGCGCCAGCAGCTTGCCCAGCTCCTACGAGCAGTACTTC.

The chain uses TRBV5-4 and TRBJ1-4, with no clear D. V lost 4 bases and J lost 8, with 15 bases in between. From germline, CDR1 is SGHNT and CDR2 YYREEE (reference sequence). The CDR3 runs to 14 residues. The CDR3 nucleotides are TGTGCCAGCAGCCGGCCCGGAAGAGGAGAAAAACTGTTTTTT. This encodes CASSRPGRGEKLFF.